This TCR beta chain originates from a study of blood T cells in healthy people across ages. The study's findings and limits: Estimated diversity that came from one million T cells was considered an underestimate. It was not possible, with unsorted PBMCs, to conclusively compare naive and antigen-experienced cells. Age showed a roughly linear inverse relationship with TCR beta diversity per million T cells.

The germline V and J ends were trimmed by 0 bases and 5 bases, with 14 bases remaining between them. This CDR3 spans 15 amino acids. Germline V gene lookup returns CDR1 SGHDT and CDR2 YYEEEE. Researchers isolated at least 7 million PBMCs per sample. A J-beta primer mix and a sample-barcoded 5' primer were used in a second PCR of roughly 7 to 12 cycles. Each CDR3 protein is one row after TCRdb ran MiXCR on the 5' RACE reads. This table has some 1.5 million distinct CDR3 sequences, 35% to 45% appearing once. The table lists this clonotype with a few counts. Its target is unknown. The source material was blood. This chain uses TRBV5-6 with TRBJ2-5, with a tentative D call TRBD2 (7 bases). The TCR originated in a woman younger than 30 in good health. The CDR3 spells CASSLDGGPVETQYF. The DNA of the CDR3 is TGTGCCAGCAGCTTGGACGGGGGGCCGGTGGAGACCCAGTACTTC.